These 23 T cell receptor beta chains originate from one sample sequenced in a study of cytomegalovirus exposure and HLA in healthy donors. 60 Vbeta and 13 Jbeta primers were used in PCR. Clones were sequenced by immunoSEQ multiplex PCR, and TCRdb holds only the in-frame ones, with some missing. Here the sample spans 110,000 to 150,000 clones, about 10% being singletons. The sequencing sample was made of PBMCs. These receptors were taken from a man over 45 in good health and CMV-seronegative.

A few counts support this clone. The V and J genes are TRBV10-3 and TRBJ2-3; 9 nucleotides align to TRBD1. CDR1 is ENHRY, CDR2 SYGVKD, per germline. The V gene end was trimmed by 4 bases and the J gene end by 2 bases; junction bases not matched to a gene: 16. The CDR3 has 19 amino acids. CDR3 DNA sequence: TGTGCCATCAGTGGGAGGTTGGACAGGGGCCGGTCCTTCACAGATACGCAGTATTTT. Amino acids: CAISGRLDRGRSFTDTQYF.

This clone was seen a few times. At one of its ends the junction is not consistent with the germline gene, which may arise from a read error. The chain uses TRBV5-1 and TRBJ2-5; either TRBD1 or TRBD2 may fit D (6 bases each). The CDR3 has 13 residues. Germline CDR1 reads SGHRS; CDR2 reads YFSETQ. Here the CDR3 DNA reads TGCGCCAGCAGTTTGGGGGCGGGGGAGACCCAGTACTTC. Protein product: CASSLGAGETQYF.

As concerns this clone: Within the sample, other DNA sequences also encode this same CDR3. This rearrangement joins TRBV6-1 to TRBJ2-7; D is perhaps TRBD2 (5 bases). Germline V gene data show CDR1 as MNHNS and CDR2 as SASEGT. The length of the CDR3 is 15 residues. V gave up 2 bases and J gave up 0 bases, with 11 bases separating them. The CDR3 spells CASSEFPGNSYEQYF. Here the CDR3 DNA reads TGTGCCAGCAGTGAATTCCCGGGGAACTCCTACGAGCAGTACTTC.

Only a few counts were recorded for this clone. V and J are TRBV7-3 and TRBJ1-1; 8 nucleotides agree with TRBD1. In germline, CDR1 is SGHTA, CDR2 FQGTGA. Trimming cost V 2 bases and J 3 bases; bases outside gene matches: 5. The CDR3 extends over 15 amino acids. The chain's CDR3 is CASSLGDRGYTEAFF. CDR3 coding DNA: TGTGCCAGCAGCTTAGGAGACAGGGGATACACTGAAGCTTTCTTT.

The CDR3 spells CASGRDGPNEQFF. The CDR3 nucleotides are TGTGCCAGCGGCCGGGATGGGCCCAATGAGCAGTTCTTC. V and J are TRBV5-6 and TRBJ2-1; TRBD2 might be the D (5 bases). Germline V gene lookup returns CDR1 SGHDT and CDR2 YYEEEE. This CDR3 is built from 13 residues. Trimming shortened V by 7 bases and J by 6 bases, and 14 bases separated the two germline ends.

The chain has TRBV12-5 and TRBJ1-1; D remains unclear. This CDR3 contains 13 residues. Trimming shortened V by 5 bases and J by 5 bases, and 12 bases separated the two germline ends. Looked up from germline, CDR1 is LGHNT and CDR2 is FRNRAP. Here the CDR3 DNA reads TGTGCTAGTGGTCTAAGTAGTGGTACTGAAGCTTTCTTT. This sequence encodes CASGLSSGTEAFF.

This clone was detected a few times. The rearrangement joins TRBV6-1 to TRBJ2-5, with D hard to call. This CDR3 has 13 residues. The ends were cut back, 8 bases at V and 5 bases at J, with 15 bases in the middle. Germline CDR1 reads MNHNS; CDR2 reads SASEGT. For the CDR3, the DNA is TGTGCCAGCGTCCTAGATCGGTTGGAGACCCAGTACTTC. This gives the protein CASVLDRLETQYF.

J is TRBJ1-4 and V is TRBV19, with D perhaps TRBD1 (5 bases). This CDR3 is built from 15 residues. CDR1 and CDR2 from the germline V gene are LNHDA and SQIVND (reference sequence). With 0 bases removed from V and 8 bases from J, the gap between germline ends came to 13 bases. This chain's CDR3 is CASSIDFQGREKLFF. The CDR3, as DNA: TGTGCCAGTAGTATAGATTTCCAGGGCCGGGAAAAACTGTTTTTT.

This chain joins TRBV30 and TRBJ1-1; D call uncertain. The V gene lost 3 bases and the J gene lost 11 bases, with 19 bases spanning the gap. Germline V lookup: CDR1 GTSNPN, CDR2 SVGIG (reference sequence). This CDR3 region has 13 residues. The CDR3 DNA reads TGTGCCTGGAGAATCTCACCGGGATTTGGGGCTTTCTTT. It codes for CAWRISPGFGAFF.

This clone occurred once. The rearrangement uses TRBV19 and TRBJ2-5; D remains ambiguous. V was shortened by 5 bases and J by 2 bases, with 9 bases between the two germline ends. The CDR3 totals 13 residues. Per the germline V gene, CDR1 is LNHDA and CDR2 is SQIVND (reference sequence). In DNA form, the CDR3 reads TGTGCCAGTAGTCCTACGATGCAAGAGACCCAGTACTTC. Translated, it gives CASSPTMQETQYF.

This clone occurred a few times. The rearrangement uses TRBV19 and TRBJ2-3; 8 bases are shared with TRBD2. In germline, CDR1 is LNHDA, CDR2 SQIVND (reference sequence). The CDR3 runs 14 residues. V shed 10 bases, J shed 2 bases, and the junction held 8 bases outside the gene matches. The CDR3 loop is CATSGLAHTDTQYF. The CDR3 DNA follows: TGTGCCACCAGTGGACTAGCCCACACAGATACGCAGTATTTT.

This rearrangement joins TRBV19 to TRBJ2-1, with 8 positions matching TRBD2. The V segment lost 8 bases and the J segment 7 bases; nucleotides outside the gene matches: 7. The CDR3 spans 13 residues. Germline V gene lookup returns CDR1 LNHDA and CDR2 SQIVND (reference sequence). The CDR3 nucleotides read TGTGCCAGTGGGACTAGTGGGACTAATGAGCAGTTCTTC. The encoded protein is CASGTSGTNEQFF.

The gene calls are TRBV19 and TRBJ1-2; D is unresolved. The V end lost 3 bases, the J end lost 3 bases, and 20 bases lay between the germline ends. Germline CDR1 LNHDA, CDR2 SQIVND (reference sequence). CDR3 size: 17 residues. The CDR3 loop is CASSIERLISPDYGYTF. The CDR3 DNA reads as TGTGCCAGTAGTATTGAGCGTCTAATCTCCCCCGACTATGGCTACACCTTC.

This clone was picked up a small number of times. The rearrangement links TRBV25-1 to TRBJ1-2, with D possibly matching TRBD1 (5 bases). Germline values: CDR1 MGHDK, CDR2 SYGVNS. V was clipped by 1 base and J by 2 bases, with 11 bases between them. This CDR3 is 15 amino acids long. CDR3 protein: CASSESGGENYGYTF. The CDR3 DNA reads as TGTGCCAGCAGTGAATCTGGGGGGGAAAACTATGGCTACACCTTC.

The table lists this clone with a few counts. The V gene is TRBV2, the J gene TRBJ1-4; D gene unclear. The germline CDR1 and CDR2 sequences are SNHLY and FYNNEI. The CDR3 loop spans 14 amino acids. V lost 6 bases and J 2 bases, leaving 10 bases between the germline ends. The CDR3 here is CASRGRRTNEKLFF. As DNA, the CDR3 is TGTGCCAGCAGGGGGAGACGGACTAATGAAAAACTGTTTTTT.

This clone was detected a few times. J is TRBJ1-1 and V is TRBV6-1, with 7 bases fitting TRBD1. The CDR3 runs 13 residues. Germline CDR1 is MNHNS and CDR2 is SASEGT. Unmatched junction bases numbered 7, after V lost 6 bases and J lost 6 bases. CDR3 residues: CASSPRGEAEAFF. DNA of the CDR3: TGTGCCAGCAGCCCCAGGGGGGAAGCTGAAGCTTTCTTT.

This clone was seen a few times. This sequence joins TRBV21-1 and TRBJ1-4; the table's D call, TRBD1, has no DNA check behind it. TRBV21-1 is a recognized pseudogene. The CDR3 extends over 13 amino acids. CDR3: CANLQGADEKLFF. In DNA form, the CDR3 reads TGTGCCAACCTCCAGGGGGCGGATGAAAAACTGTTTTTT.

The V and J genes are TRBV2 and TRBJ2-2; 7 positions match TRBD1. This CDR3 is built from 14 residues. The germline V gene has CDR1 SNHLY and CDR2 FYNNEI. The V segment lost 6 bases and the J segment 0 bases; nucleotides outside the gene matches: 1. The CDR3 DNA is TGTGCCAGCAGGGGACAGTCGAACACCGGGGAGCTGTTTTTT. It yields the protein CASRGQSNTGELFF.

This clone has a handful of counts. The J gene is TRBJ2-7, the V gene TRBV6-6, with TRBD1 identical over 8 bases. The V segment lost 0 bases and the J segment 3 bases; nucleotides outside the gene matches: 7. CDR3 size: 16 residues. Germline V lookup: CDR1 MNHNY, CDR2 SVGAGI (reference sequence). CDR3 coding DNA: TGTGCCAGCAGTTACTCAGAGGCAGGGGGCCTCTACGAGCAGTACTTC. It codes for CASSYSEAGGLYEQYF.

This sequence joins TRBV6-5 and TRBJ2-1, with 7 bases fitting TRBD2. CDR1 is MNHEY, CDR2 SVGAGI, per germline. This CDR3 has 11 amino acids. The ends lost 2 bases at V and 13 bases at J; junction bases unmatched: 2. Here the CDR3 reads CASSYRDYQFF. The CDR3, as DNA: TGTGCCAGCAGTTACCGGGACTATCAGTTCTTC.

The V call is TRBV5-6, the J call TRBJ2-3; the match to TRBD1 covers 7 bases. Germline V CDR1 and CDR2: SGHDT, YYEEEE. V shed 1 base, J shed 3 bases, and the junction held 5 bases outside the gene matches. The CDR3 sequence is 15 residues long. CDR3 nucleotides: TGTGCCAGCAGCTTGAAGAGGGGGCGGACAGATACGCAGTATTTT. The encoded protein is CASSLKRGRTDTQYF.

This clone was detected a few times. The rearrangement uses TRBV6-1 and TRBJ2-3; 13 positions match TRBD2. The length of the CDR3 is 18 residues. Germline V gene data show CDR1 as MNHNS and CDR2 as SASEGT. J gave up 0 bases and V 3 bases, and 6 bases lay outside the gene matches. The CDR3 DNA follows: TGTGCCAGCAGTGAGACTAGCGGGGGGCCCCAGAGCACAGATACGCAGTATTTT. Translating gives CASSETSGGPQSTDTQYF.

This clone turned up a few times. The chain has TRBV19 and TRBJ1-4, with 7 bases matching TRBD1. CDR1 is LNHDA, CDR2 SQIVND, per germline (reference sequence). This CDR3 has 16 residues. V was pared by 6 bases and J by 0 bases, with 7 bases of the junction left unmatched. CDR3 DNA: TGTGCCAGTAGAGCCCGACAGGGATCAACTAATGAAAAACTGTTTTTT. The encoded protein is CASRARQGSTNEKLFF.